This T cell receptor beta chain was identified during a study of T cells in Graves' hyperthyroidism and ophthalmopathy. The V gene's germline CDR1 is DFQATT and CDR2 SNEGSKA (reference sequence). CDR3 length: 15 amino acids. Using RNA transcripts as the source, TCR beta CDR3 regions were amplified. First-round RT-PCR of the TCR CDR3 relied on the HTBI primer set. TCRdb reprocessed the multiplex PCR reads via MiXCR and lists one record per CDR3 protein. The sample shows 40,000 or so distinct CDR3 sequences, about 50% of them seen only once. Worth noting for this clonotype: As the CDR3 is not closed by the conserved phenylalanine or tryptophan, this likely results from a read error.

Sequencing was performed on blood. This clonotype originated in a woman aged 50 to 60 with Graves' hyperthyroidism that later progressed to Graves' ophthalmopathy. The genes are TRBV20-1 and TRBJ2-3, with unresolved D. Here the CDR3 DNA reads TGTAGTGCTAGAGGTCCCCAGGACAGCACAGATACGCAGTATTCT. Translation: CSARGPQDSTDTQYS.